This T cell receptor (beta chain) was sequenced for a study of cytomegalovirus exposure and HLA in healthy donors. Study context: The 100 to 150 validation repertoires and the 666 first-cohort repertoires shared a platform, a later analysis reported.

As regards this clone: The antigen is unknown.

The repertoire was sequenced with immunoSEQ multiplex PCR; TCRdb's copy has only in-frame clones and lacks some. The profile shows a few hundred thousand clones, more than 80% of them singletons. CDR1 and CDR2 (germline): SEHNR, FQNEAQ (reference sequence). CDR3 length equals 16 residues. The V and J ends lost 5 bases and 8 bases respectively, with 22 bases between them. Overall study findings and caveats: Among the CMV-associated chains, three were confirmed in vitro as specific for CMV antigens. TCR sequences were mostly rare, though some public TCRs occurred in many donors. Cytomegalovirus-associated TCR beta chains were listed, numbering some 150.

This clonotype originated in a woman under 30 in good health and CMV-seronegative. Sequencing input: PBMCs. This chain joins TRBV7-9 and TRBJ2-1; tentatively, D is TRBD2 (7 bases). Here the CDR3 reads CASSPKGGLPGDEQFF. The CDR3, as DNA: TGTGCCAGCAGCCCAAAGGGGGGACTACCCGGAGATGAGCAGTTCTTC. Full variable domain (missing parts from reference TRBV7-9 and TRBJ2-1): DTGVSQNPRHKITKRGQNVTFRCDPISEHNRLYWYRQTLGQGPEFLTYFQNEAQLEKSRLLSDRFSAERPKGSFSTLEIQRTEQGDSAMYLCASSPKGGLPGDEQFFGPGTRLTVL.